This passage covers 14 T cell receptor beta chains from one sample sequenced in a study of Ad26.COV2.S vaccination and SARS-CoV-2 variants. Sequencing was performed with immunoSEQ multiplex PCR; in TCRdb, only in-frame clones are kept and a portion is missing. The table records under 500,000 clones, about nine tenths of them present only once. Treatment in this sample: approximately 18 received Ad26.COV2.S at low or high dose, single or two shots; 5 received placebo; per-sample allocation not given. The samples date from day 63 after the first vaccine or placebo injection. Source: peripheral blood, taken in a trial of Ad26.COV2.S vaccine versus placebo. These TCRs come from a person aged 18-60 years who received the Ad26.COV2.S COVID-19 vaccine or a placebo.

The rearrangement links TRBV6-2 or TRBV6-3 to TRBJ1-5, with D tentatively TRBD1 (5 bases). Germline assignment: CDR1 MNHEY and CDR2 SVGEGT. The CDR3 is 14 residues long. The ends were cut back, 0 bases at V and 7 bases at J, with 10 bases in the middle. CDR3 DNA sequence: TGTGCCAGCAGTTACTCGCAGGGAGGGCAGCCCCAGCATTTT. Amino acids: CASSYSQGGQPQHF.

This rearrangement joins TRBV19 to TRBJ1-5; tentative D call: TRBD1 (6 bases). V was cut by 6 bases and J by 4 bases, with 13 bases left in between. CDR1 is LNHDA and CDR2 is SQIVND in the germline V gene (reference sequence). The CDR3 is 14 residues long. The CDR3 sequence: CASRAKGTNQPQHF. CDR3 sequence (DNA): TGTGCCAGTAGGGCGAAGGGGACAAATCAGCCCCAGCATTTT.

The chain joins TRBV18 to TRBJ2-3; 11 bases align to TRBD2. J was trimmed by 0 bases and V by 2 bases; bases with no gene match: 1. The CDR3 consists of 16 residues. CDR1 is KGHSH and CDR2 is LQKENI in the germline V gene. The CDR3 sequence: CASSPRLAGSTDTQYF. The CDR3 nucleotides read TGTGCCAGCTCACCAAGACTAGCGGGGAGCACAGATACGCAGTATTTT.

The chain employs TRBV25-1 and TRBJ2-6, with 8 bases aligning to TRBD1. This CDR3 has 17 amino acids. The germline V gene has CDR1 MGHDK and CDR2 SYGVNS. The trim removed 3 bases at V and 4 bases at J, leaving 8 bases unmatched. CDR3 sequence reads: CASSERQGYSGANVLTF. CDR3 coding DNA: TGTGCCAGCAGTGAGAGACAGGGGTATTCGGGGGCCAACGTCCTGACTTTC.

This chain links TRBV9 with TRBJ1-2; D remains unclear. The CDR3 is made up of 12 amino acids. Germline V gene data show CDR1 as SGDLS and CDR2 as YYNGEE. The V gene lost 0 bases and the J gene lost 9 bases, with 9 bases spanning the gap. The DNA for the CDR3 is TGTGCCAGCAGCGTAGGAGAGGGCCGCTACACCTTC. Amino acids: CASSVGEGRYTF.

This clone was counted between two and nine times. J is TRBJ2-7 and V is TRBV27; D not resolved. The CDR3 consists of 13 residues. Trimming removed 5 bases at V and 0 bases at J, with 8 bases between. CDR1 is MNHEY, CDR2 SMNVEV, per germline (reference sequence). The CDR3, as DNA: TGTGCCAGCAGTACAGTGAACTCCTACGAGCAGTACTTC. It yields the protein CASSTVNSYEQYF.

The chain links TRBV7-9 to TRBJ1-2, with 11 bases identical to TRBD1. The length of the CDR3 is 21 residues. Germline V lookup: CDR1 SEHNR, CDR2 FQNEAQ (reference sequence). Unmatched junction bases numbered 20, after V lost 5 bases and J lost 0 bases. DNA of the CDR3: TGTGCCAGCAGCAAAAGGGACAGGGGGAATTACACAAAAACAACTAACTATGGCTACACCTTC. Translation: CASSKRDRGNYTKTTNYGYTF.

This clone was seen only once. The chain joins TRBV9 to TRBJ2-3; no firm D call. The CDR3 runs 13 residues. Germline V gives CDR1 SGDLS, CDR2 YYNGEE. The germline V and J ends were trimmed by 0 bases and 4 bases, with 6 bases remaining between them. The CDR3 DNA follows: TGTGCCAGCAGCGTAGGTAGTCCAGATACGCAGTATTTT. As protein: CASSVGSPDTQYF. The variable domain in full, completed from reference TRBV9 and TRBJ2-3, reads DSGVTQTPKHLITATGQRVTLRCSPRSGDLSVYWYQQSLDQGLQFLIQYYNGEERAKGNILERFSAQQFPDLHSELNLSSLELGDSALYFCASSVGSPDTQYFGPGTRLTVL.

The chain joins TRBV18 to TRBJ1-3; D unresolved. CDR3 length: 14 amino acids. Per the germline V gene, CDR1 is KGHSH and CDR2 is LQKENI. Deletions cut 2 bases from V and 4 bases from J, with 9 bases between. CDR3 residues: CASSPGPEGNTIYF. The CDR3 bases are TGTGCCAGCTCACCAGGACCCGAGGGAAACACCATATATTTT. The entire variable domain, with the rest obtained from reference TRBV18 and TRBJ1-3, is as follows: NAGVMQNPRHLVRRRGQEARLRCSPMKGHSHVYWYRQLPEEGLKFMVYLQKENIIDESGMPKERFSAEFPKEGPSILRIQQVVRGDSAAYFCASSPGPEGNTIYFGEGSWLTVV.

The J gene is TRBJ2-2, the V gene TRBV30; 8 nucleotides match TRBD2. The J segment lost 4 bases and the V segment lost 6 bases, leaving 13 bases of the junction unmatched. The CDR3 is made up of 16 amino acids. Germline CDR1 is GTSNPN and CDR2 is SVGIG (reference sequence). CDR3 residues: CACMYVAGLLTGELFF. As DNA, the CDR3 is TGTGCCTGTATGTATGTAGCGGGACTCCTCACCGGGGAGCTGTTTTTT. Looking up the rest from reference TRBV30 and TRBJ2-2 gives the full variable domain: SQTIHQWPATLVQPVGSPLSLECTVEGTSNPNLYWYRQAAGRGLQLLFYSVGIGQISSEVPQNLSASRPQDRQFILSSKKLLLSDSGFYLCACMYVAGLLTGELFFGEGSRLTVL.

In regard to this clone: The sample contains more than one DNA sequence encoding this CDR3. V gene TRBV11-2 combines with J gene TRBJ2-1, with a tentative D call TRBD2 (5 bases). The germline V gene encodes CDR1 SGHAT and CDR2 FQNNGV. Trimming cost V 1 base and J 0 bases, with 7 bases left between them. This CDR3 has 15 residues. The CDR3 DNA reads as TGTGCCAGCAGCTTAGCTGGGAGCTCCTACAATGAGCAGTTCTTC. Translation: CASSLAGSSYNEQFF.

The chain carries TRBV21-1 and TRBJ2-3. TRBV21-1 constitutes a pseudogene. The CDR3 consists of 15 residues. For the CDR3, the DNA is TGTGCCAGCAGCAAAGCGCGGAGGGGGTTAGATACGCAGTATTTT. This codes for CASSKARRGLDTQYF.

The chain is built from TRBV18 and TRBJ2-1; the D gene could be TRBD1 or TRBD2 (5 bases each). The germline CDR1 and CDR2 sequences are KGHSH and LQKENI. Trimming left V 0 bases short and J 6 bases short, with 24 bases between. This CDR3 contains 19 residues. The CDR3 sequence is CASSPPFLWTGARFNEQFF. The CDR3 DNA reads TGTGCCAGCTCACCACCGTTCTTATGGACCGGGGCCCGATTCAATGAGCAGTTCTTC. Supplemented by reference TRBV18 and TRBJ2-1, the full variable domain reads NAGVMQNPRHLVRRRGQEARLRCSPMKGHSHVYWYRQLPEEGLKFMVYLQKENIIDESGMPKERFSAEFPKEGPSILRIQQVVRGDSAAYFCASSPPFLWTGARFNEQFFGPGTRLTVL.

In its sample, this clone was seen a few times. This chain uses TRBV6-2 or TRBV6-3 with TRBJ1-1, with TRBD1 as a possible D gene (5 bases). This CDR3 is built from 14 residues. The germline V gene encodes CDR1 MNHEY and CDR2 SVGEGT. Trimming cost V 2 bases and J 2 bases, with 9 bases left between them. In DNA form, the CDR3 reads TGTGCCAGCAGTTACCCTGACAGCAACACTGAAGCTTTCTTT. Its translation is CASSYPDSNTEAFF.